This TCR beta chain is drawn from a study of T cells after posttransplantation cyclophosphamide listed by TCRdb under 2016. In terms of the full investigation: Using TRB sequencing, the study followed how the T cell repertoire rebuilt after myeloablative bone marrow transplantation with posttransplantation cyclophosphamide given as GVHD prophylaxis. Samples from 35 to 45 PTCy-treated patients, along with samples from 15 to 20 of their related bone marrow donors, underwent antigen receptor sequencing. Blood from every one of the 30 to 35 PTCy patients who had 1-year posttransplant specimens underwent TRB sequencing. In 3 patients, TRB sequencing was also performed on up to 3 more blood samples taken 2 to 5.2 years after transplant, and in 4 patients, pretransplant blood was also TRB-sequenced. Because TRA and TRB clonality correlated tightly in about 9 samples, the subsequent TCR analyses were limited to TRB only. Public TRB sequences were compared against a database of over 3,000 sequences linked to responses to pathogens, tumor antigens, self-antigens and alloantigens.

TRB sequencing used genomic DNA with the immunoSEQ assay at survey resolution or the hsTCRB kit. As for the authors' bioinformatics: The immunoSEQ software handled initial read processing, and the LymphoSeq R package was used for repertoire analyses. Clonality was calculated as 1 minus normalized Shannon entropy, and the Gini coefficient was also calculated for each TRB dataset. To infer phenotypes in unsorted samples, TRB sequences from sorted subsets of the recipient or donor were mapped onto unsorted samples from the same recipient. What TCRdb holds here is the immuneACCESS table cut down to in-frame rearrangements. Part of the clones is not present; checked against another copy, under half of the missing clones reflect an unresolved V gene, and the others are unexplained. V and J calls and clone size are given by that table; D and trimming were obtained from the DNA. The table records 25,000 to 35,000 clones for this sample, and not one of them appears only once. The top ten hold 4.5% to 5% of the sample.

What the study reported, not specific to this receptor: At 1-2 months, donor-recipient similarity was low but rose over the first year, and the later blood repertoires were often dominated by donor CD8+ memory clones. The TRB repertoires of T cells infiltrating skin or GI tract showed only limited overlap with the TRB repertoires of T cells in blood. Across roughly 40 patients, recipient CMV seropositivity and CMV reactivation were highly associated with TRB clonality; PTCy diversity was similar to CNI/methotrexate controls.

On the day of marrow donation, related bone marrow donors gave peripheral blood samples. Mononuclear cells from peripheral blood and bone marrow were separated by Ficoll-Hypaque density centrifugation and then cryopreserved. The cysteine opens and the phenylalanine closes a CDR3 of 15 amino acids. The CDR3 DNA has 45 bases and is translated from base 1. For CDR1 and CDR2, the germline V gene lists LGHNA and YSLEER. Relative to germline, V is 0 bases shorter and J is 6 bases shorter, with 14 bases between their ends. This clone has ten or more counts. No antigen is known for it. One base away there is no much larger clone; base qualities are not given.

The sequenced sample was PBMCs. The V and J segments used are TRBV4-3 and TRBJ1-2, with no confident D gene call. This TCR was recovered from a woman aged 25 to 39 in good health and a related stem cell transplant donor. The nucleotide sequence is given as TGCGCCAGCAGCCAAGATAACCCGGACGGGGATGGCTACACCTTC. This translates into CASSQDNPDGDGYTF.